The 12 T cell receptor beta chains presented below share a single source sample, sequenced in a study of Graves' ophthalmopathy and Graves' hyperthyroidism. Using RNA transcripts, the TCR beta CDR3 regions were amplified. The workflow started with a first-round RT-PCR run with HTBI primers and then moved on to a second-round multiplex PCR. Using its own MiXCR run on the multiplex PCR reads, TCRdb lists one record per CDR3 protein. The table has hundreds of thousands of distinct CDR3 sequences, 20% to 25% seen once. Sequences were obtained from peripheral blood. The receptors originated from a woman aged 18-29 years with stable Graves' hyperthyroidism. Some clones in this sample may be carry-over from other donors' samples.

The chain recombines TRBV14 with TRBJ1-2; unclear D gene. The V end was cut by 0 bases, the J end by 4 bases, with 6 bases between. Germline CDR1 reads SGHDN; CDR2 reads FVKESK. The CDR3 is 13 residues long. This CDR3 is CASSQERVYGYTF. The CDR3 bases are TGTGCCAGCAGCCAAGAACGGGTCTATGGCTACACCTTC. The full variable domain, its missing parts supplied by reference TRBV14 and TRBJ1-2, is EAGVTQFPSHSVIEKGQTVTLRCDPISGHDNLYWYRRVMGKEIKFLLHFVKESKQDESGMPNNRFLAERTGGTYSTLKVQPAELEDSGVYFCASSQERVYGYTFGSGTRLTVV.

Many counts were recorded for this clonotype. V and J are TRBV10-3 and TRBJ2-2; unclear D gene. CDR1 and CDR2 from the germline V gene are ENHRY and SYGVKD. CDR3 size: 15 residues. V lost 3 bases to trimming and J lost 0 bases, with 8 bases between them. The CDR3 sequence: CAISDGRTNTGELFF. CDR3 bases: TGTGCCATCAGTGACGGACGGACGAACACCGGGGAGCTGTTTTTT.

The chain links TRBV19 to TRBJ1-3, with a weak D call TRBD1 (5 bases). The V end was cut by 6 bases, the J end by 0 bases, with 18 bases between. In germline, CDR1 is LNHDA, CDR2 SQIVND (reference sequence). The CDR3 totals 17 residues. For the CDR3, the DNA is TGTGCCAGTAGGCCGGGGCCCGGGGACTACTCTGGAAACACCATATATTTT. Translating it yields CASRPGPGDYSGNTIYF.

This clonotype was counted many times. The chain employs TRBV3-1 and TRBJ2-7, with TRBD1 as a possible D gene (6 bases). V dropped 0 bases and J dropped 0 bases, with 12 bases sitting between them. Germline lookup yields CDR1 LGHDT and CDR2 YNNKEL (reference sequence). This CDR3 spans 16 amino acids. The CDR3 is CASSQEGRGSSYEQYF. Here the CDR3 DNA reads TGTGCCAGCAGCCAAGAGGGCAGGGGAAGCTCCTACGAGCAGTACTTC.

This clonotype was seen at least ten times. This chain joins TRBV19 and TRBJ1-2; TRBD1 is a possible D gene (5 bases). The germline CDR1 and CDR2 sequences are LNHDA and SQIVND (reference sequence). The CDR3 has 13 amino acids. Trimming took 4 bases from V and 8 from J, leaving 14 bases between them. The CDR3 here is CASSSNRRSGYTF. The CDR3 nucleotides are TGTGCCAGTAGTAGCAACAGGAGGAGCGGCTACACCTTC.

The chain recombines TRBV15 with TRBJ2-5, with D hard to call. Germline CDR1 and CDR2: LNHNV and YYDKDF (reference sequence). Trimming stripped 0 bases from V and 0 bases from J, with 11 bases between. This CDR3 has 16 amino acids. The CDR3 DNA sequence: TGTGCCACCAGCAGAGATCAAGGGTCGTACCAAGAGACCCAGTACTTC. Amino acid sequence: CATSRDQGSYQETQYF.

The CDR3 sequence: CASQAYEQYF. CDR3 bases: TGTGCCAGCCAGGCCTACGAGCAGTACTTC. This chain uses TRBV6-5 with TRBJ2-7; no definite D call. V dropped 8 bases and J dropped 2 bases, with 4 bases sitting between them. The CDR3 spans 10 residues. From germline, CDR1 is MNHEY and CDR2 SVGAGI.

This clonotype was counted ten times or more. V gene TRBV6-5 combines with J gene TRBJ2-7, with D tentatively TRBD1 or TRBD2 (5 bases each). Germline CDR1 reads MNHEY; CDR2 reads SVGAGI. V lost 6 bases and J 0 bases, leaving 24 bases between the germline ends. This CDR3 is built from 18 residues. For the CDR3, the DNA is TGTGCCAGCAGAACCTCACCCGGGGCAGGACCCTCCTCCTACGAGCAGTACTTC. This gives the protein CASRTSPGAGPSSYEQYF.

The rearrangement uses TRBV2 and TRBJ2-7; 8 positions agree with TRBD1. The CDR3 runs to 15 residues. With V trimmed by 8 bases and J by 2 bases, 11 bases remained unmatched. Germline CDR1 and CDR2: SNHLY and FYNNEI. The CDR3 reads CASWDRRTGTYEQYF. CDR3 bases: TGTGCCAGCTGGGATCGACGGACAGGGACCTACGAGCAGTACTTC.

This clonotype was seen ten or more times. A much larger clone differs from this one at a single base, so this may be a read error. This chain joins TRBV12-3 or TRBV12-4 and TRBJ2-5; D is ambiguous. The CDR3 is 12 residues long. CDR3 amino acids: CASSPYQETQHF. CDR3 DNA: TGTGCCAGCAGTCCCTACCAAGAGACCCAGCACTTC.

This clonotype was observed many times. This rearrangement joins TRBV2 to TRBJ2-6; D could derive from TRBD1 or TRBD2 (5 bases each). Germline V gene sequence: CDR1 SNHLY, CDR2 FYNNEI. The CDR3 totals 20 residues. Trimming shortened V by 1 base and J by 0 bases, and 19 bases separated the two germline ends. In DNA form, the CDR3 reads TGTGCCAGCAGTGAAGAGCTAGAGGGGTCCTACCACTCTGGGGCCAACGTCCTGACTTTC. Amino acid sequence: CASSEELEGSYHSGANVLTF. The full variable domain, with the rest looked up from reference TRBV2 and TRBJ2-6, is EPEVTQTPSHQVTQMGQEVILRCVPISNHLYFYWYRQILGQKVEFLVSFYNNEISEKSEIFDDQFSVERPDGSNFTLKIRSTKLEDSAMYFCASSEELEGSYHSGANVLTFGAGSRLTVL.

This clonotype has just a few counts. J is TRBJ2-4 and V is TRBV30; unclear D gene. Germline V gene lookup returns CDR1 GTSNPN and CDR2 SVGIG (reference sequence). V shed 1 base and J shed 6 bases, with 4 bases lying between them. The CDR3 length is 11 residues. Here the CDR3 DNA reads TGTGCCTGGAGTGGGGGAAACATTCAGTACTTC. Its translation is CAWSGGNIQYF.